The clone carrying this T cell receptor (beta chain) was seen once. What it binds is unknown. The source of the sample is a study of T cells in narcolepsy. Study overall: Enrolled donors included narcolepsy type 1 or type 2 patients and healthy controls. The study, taken as a whole, reports: Healthy controls reportedly lacked the autoreactive clonotypes serially found in patients' blood. HCRT-specific and TRIB2-specific autoreactive clonotypes appeared among same-patient CSF and blood CD4+ clonotypes.

Repertoires were generated with immunoSEQ multiplex PCR, while TCRdb's copy carries only in-frame clones and drops some. Of around 30,000 clones detected, around 77% appear once; the ten largest clones hold under 5%. The CDR3 has 15 amino acids. V was trimmed by 6 bases and J by 0 bases, leaving 15 bases between them. The germline V gene has CDR1 MNHNY and CDR2 SVGAGI (reference sequence). The chain joins TRBV6-6 to TRBJ2-7, with D perhaps assigned TRBD1 or TRBD2 (5 bases each). The sample comprised memory (CD45RA-) CD4+ T cells from blood. The TCR comes from a human donor in good health. The CDR3 sequence: CASSPGRGFSYEQYF. CDR3 DNA sequence: TGTGCCAGCAGCCCGGGACGGGGCTTCTCCTACGAGCAGTACTTC.